This entry features one T cell receptor (beta chain) sequence. What it binds is unknown. The sample is drawn from a study of T cell responses to AZD1222 COVID-19 vaccine. Findings and limits, study-wide: Without day 14 samples, only post-peak T cell repertoires were studied. Only a handful of AZD1222 recipients tested seropositive at baseline.

This CDR3 comprises 13 residues. V lost 4 bases, J lost 5 bases, and 11 bases lay in between. Germline V gives CDR1 LNHDA, CDR2 SQIVND (reference sequence). Generated by immunoSEQ multiplex PCR, the TCRdb table keeps only in-frame clones and is missing some. The sample comprises about 67,000 clones, about 85% of which are singletons, and around 20% rests with the top ten. The chain has TRBV19 and TRBJ2-5; D is perhaps TRBD1 or TRBD2 (5 bases each). This sample comprised peripheral blood, obtained on day 0 of AZD1222 vaccination. The clonotype was recovered from an adult in good health. CDR3 nucleotides: TGTGCCAGTAGTAAGGGACCAAGGGAGACCCAGTACTTC. Its protein is CASSKGPRETQYF.